These 9 T cell receptor beta chains share one sample of origin, sequenced in a study of T cells after yellow fever vaccination. TCRdb analysed the 5' RACE reads with MiXCR anew, one entry per CDR3 protein. The table has some 110,000 distinct CDR3 sequences, roughly 8.9% seen once. The starting material was CD8+ T cells sorted from PBMCs, obtained 45 days after the yellow fever booster vaccination. These receptors all come from a young man who received the YFV17D yellow fever vaccine.

The chain employs TRBV27 and TRBJ1-1, with 7 bases matching TRBD1. The CDR3 has 14 residues. Germline assignment: CDR1 MNHEY and CDR2 SMNVEV (reference sequence). The V gene end was trimmed by 10 bases and the J gene end by 1 base; junction bases not matched to a gene: 9. The CDR3 sequence is CAIHPGQTNTEAFF. In DNA form, the CDR3 reads TGTGCCATCCATCCGGGACAGACGAACACTGAAGCTTTCTTT.

This clonotype was seen ten or more times. J is TRBJ2-7 and V is TRBV20-1; D not certain. The CDR3 extends over 13 amino acids. The V gene lost 0 bases and the J gene lost 12 bases, with 18 bases spanning the gap. Germline loops: CDR1 DFQATT, CDR2 SNEGSKA (reference sequence). The CDR3 is CSARDQATGTPYF. CDR3 sequence (DNA): TGCAGTGCTAGAGATCAGGCTACCGGTACACCGTACTTC.

This clonotype has a count of ten or more. The rearrangement uses TRBV7-9 and TRBJ2-5; TRBD2 might be the D (6 bases). The CDR3 runs to 16 residues. Trimming took 5 bases from V and 5 from J, leaving 21 bases between them. CDR1 and CDR2 (germline): SEHNR, FQNEAQ (reference sequence). CDR3: CASSPPLGGGVETQYF. CDR3 DNA sequence: TGTGCCAGCAGCCCCCCCCTGGGCGGAGGGGTGGAGACCCAGTACTTC.

This clonotype has a count of ten or more. Germline is not matched at one junction end, which may reflect a read error. The chain uses TRBV11-3 and TRBJ2-5; possibly TRBD1 for D (5 bases). There are 12 residues in the CDR3. Looked up from germline, CDR1 is SGHNT and CDR2 is YENEEA. In nucleotides, the CDR3 is TGTGCCAGCAGCTTAGATGGGGCCCTACCGAGCTTC. It codes for CASSLDGALPSF. Based on the CDR3 plus reference TRBV11-3 and TRBJ2-5, the full variable domain is EAGVVQSPRYKIIEKKQPVAFWCNPISGHNTLYWYLQNLGQGPELLIRYENEEAVDDSQLPKDRFSAERLKGVDSTLKIQPAELGDSAVYLCASSLDGALPSFGPGTRLLVL.

This clonotype was seen a few times. The chain uses TRBV20-1 and TRBJ2-1, with 9 nucleotides matching TRBD2. This CDR3 spans 17 amino acids. Trimming at V came to 6 bases and at J to 0 bases, leaving 12 bases not matched to a gene. Germline-derived CDR1 and CDR2 are DFQATT and SNEGSKA (reference sequence). CDR3 sequence: CSAREGQKSSSYNEQFF. The CDR3 DNA follows: TGCAGTGCGCGGGAGGGCCAAAAGTCGAGCTCCTACAATGAGCAGTTCTTC.

The sample holds a few counts of this clonotype. CDR3 protein: CASSFRTVGTYEQYF. CDR3 coding DNA: TGTGCCAGCAGCTTCCGGACGGTGGGGACCTACGAGCAGTACTTC. This chain joins TRBV7-2 and TRBJ2-7; D is uncertain. CDR3 length: 15 residues. CDR1 is SGHTA, CDR2 FQGNSA, per germline. V shed 3 bases and J shed 2 bases, with 14 bases lying between them.

Concerning this clonotype itself: This may arise from a read error, as a much more abundant clone is one base away. The rearrangement links TRBV27 to TRBJ1-6; tentative D call: TRBD1 (5 bases). Trimming pared 6 bases from V and 10 bases from J, leaving 25 bases between. Germline values: CDR1 MNHEY, CDR2 SMNVEV (reference sequence). The CDR3 runs to 17 residues. CDR3 region: CASRRNSWDGAKSPLHF. The CDR3 nucleotides are TGTGCCAGCAGACGGAATAGTTGGGACGGAGCTAAATCACCCCTCCACTTT.

There are many counts of this clonotype. The rearrangement links TRBV14 to TRBJ2-3; D unclear. V lost 3 bases to trimming and J lost 3 bases, with 4 bases between them. The CDR3 covers 12 residues. From germline, CDR1 is SGHDN and CDR2 FVKESK. CDR3 nucleotide sequence: TGTGCCAGCAGCCAGAGGACAGATACGCAGTATTTT. Its translation is CASSQRTDTQYF.

V gene TRBV7-2 combines with J gene TRBJ1-2, with D possibly TRBD1 on 5 matching bases. The germline CDR1 and CDR2 sequences are SGHTA and FQGNSA. V shed 5 bases and J shed 4 bases, with 14 bases lying between them. The CDR3 length is 14 residues. The CDR3 is CASSVQVFAYGYTF. The CDR3 region has the DNA TGTGCCAGCAGCGTACAGGTTTTTGCCTATGGCTACACCTTC.